The clone carrying this T cell receptor beta chain appeared a single time. The data are from a study of blood T cell repertoires in COVID-19. The wider study: Some COVID-19 samples were acute and others convalescent; all came from the United States, Italy and Spain.

Per the original data handling: Cell counts per sample came from amplifying reference gene primers. The protocol was immunoSEQ multiplex PCR, while the TCRdb copy is restricted to in-frame clones and leaves out a portion. The D gene and trimming were derived from the DNA, and the V and J assignments and clone size from that table. The table records tens of thousands of clones, about 83% of them present only once. J lost 5 bases, V lost 3 bases, and 9 bases had no gene match. Germline lookup yields CDR1 KGHSH and CDR2 LQKENI. This CDR3 is built from 17 residues. Sequenced: peripheral blood. This TCR derives from a human donor in a cohort sampled during active COVID-19. The rearrangement joins TRBV18 to TRBJ2-7; 14 bases map to TRBD2. The DNA for the CDR3 is TGTGCCAGCTCACCGGGACTAGCGGGGGCGCCCCCAGACGAGCAGTACTTC. It yields the protein CASSPGLAGAPPDEQYF.